A selection of T cell receptor beta chains follows, all from one sample in a study of shared clonotypes between healthy human individuals. The assay was immunoSEQ multiplex PCR, and TCRdb's table has in-frame clones only and misses some. The sample records 980,000 or so clones, around three quarters being singletons. The sample consisted of memory CD4+ T cells sorted from blood. The receptors shown here come from a man younger than 35 in good health. The conserved cysteine and the conserved F or W are not part of the CDR3 here.

J,V,CDR3
TRBJ2-3,TRBV2,ASSELAGGGSRTDTQY
TRBJ1-2,TRBV30,AWRAARTAYGYT
TRBJ2-3,TRBV10-3,AASGQRGYTDTQY
TRBJ2-2,TRBV7-2,ASTSRGVNTGELF
TRBJ1-5,TRBV28,ASSLARGTRQGQPQH
TRBJ1-5,TRBV28,ASTRGRVGQPQH
TRBJ2-2,TRBV9,ASSVNDGLGELF
TRBJ2-5,TRBV7-2,ASRLAGETQY
TRBJ1-2,TRBV29-1,SVGGLGYGYT
TRBJ1-3,TRBV10-3,AITADRGLVSTGNTIY
TRBJ2-6,TRBV6-1,ASNTGAGANVLT
TRBJ1-6,TRBV25-1,ASTLGSYNSPLH
TRBJ1-1,TRBV2,ASRGQGEAEAF
TRBJ2-3,TRBV5-1,ASSLGHKFTDTQY
TRBJ2-7,TRBV7-6,ASSSPTSGMGEQY
TRBJ1-1,TRBV30,ASNRGLGAF
TRBJ1-2,TRBV2,ASSEARTGRGYT
TRBJ2-3,TRBV4-1,ASSPPSGRTDTQY
TRBJ1-5,TRBV5-1,ASSIGTDSNQPQH
TRBJ2-1,TRBV30,AWGDSLYNEQF
TRBJ1-2,TRBV6-5,ASRDFGYGYT
TRBJ1-4,TRBV2,AGRDMVEKLF
TRBJ2-7,TRBV2,ASSIGLSGRIAYEQY
TRBJ1-3,TRBV30,AWSVGGNTIY
TRBJ1-2,TRBV28,ASSFSWGAGYT
TRBJ2-6,TRBV10-2,ASSETGANVLT
TRBJ1-2,TRBV21-1,ASPTGLNYGYT
TRBJ1-1,TRBV10-3,AISGSTDGQAF
TRBJ1-3,TRBV18,ASSHEGTGSSGNTIY
TRBJ1-1,TRBV6-4,ASSVTGMDTEAF
TRBJ1-2,TRBV2,ASSDRYGYT
TRBJ1-1,TRBV10-3,ATAGQVLTTEAF
TRBJ2-7,TRBV10-3,AISERGTGQY
TRBJ2-1,TRBV7-2,ASSFSLGLNEQF
TRBJ1-1,TRBV6-6,ASSYSKVVEAF
TRBJ2-2,TRBV10-3,AIRGVSPTGELF
TRBJ2-1,TRBV7-6,ASSSSGTHNEQF
TRBJ2-5,TRBV6-5,ASSRGQVQETQY
TRBJ2-7,TRBV14,ASSQDGPYEQY
TRBJ2-2,TRBV9,ASSVDAGELF
TRBJ1-5,TRBV27,ASSFRQDQPQH
TRBJ2-7,TRBV5-8,ASSPDRFYEQY
TRBJ2-5,TRBV11-1,ASSLKGTVQETQY
TRBJ2-7,TRBV29-1,SVILGNEQY
TRBJ2-7,TRBV5-4,ASGDRATYEQY
TRBJ1-6,TRBV7-9,ASSLAEGGSPLH
TRBJ1-4,TRBV5-4,ASSSGQGGGEKLF
TRBJ2-5,TRBV10-1,ATAERVTETQY
TRBJ2-7,TRBV5-4,ASSQPGQRYEQY
TRBJ1-4,TRBV6-6,ATDSPNEKLF
TRBJ2-3,TRBV10-3,AIRGSGDTQY
TRBJ2-4,TRBV6-5,ASSSRLAGGDIQY
TRBJ1-4,TRBV10-3,AISDTPNEKLF
TRBJ2-7,TRBV5-1,ASSLGGLASYEQY
TRBJ2-5,TRBV2,ASSATGSKTQY
TRBJ2-2,TRBV2,ASSEAQMLAATNTGELF
TRBJ2-3,TRBV29-1,SARGLAGGDTQY